The entry below describes one TCR beta chain. Clones were read by immunoSEQ multiplex PCR, and TCRdb kept only the in-frame ones, dropping some. Of 100,000 to 150,000 clones in the sample, 89% were seen once. The data stem from a study of T cell responses to AZD1222 COVID-19 vaccine. The germline V gene encodes CDR1 SGHRS and CDR2 YFSETQ. This CDR3 is 14 amino acids long. With 7 bases clipped from V and 0 bases from J, the junction kept 3 bases outside the gene matches. The clonotype comes from an adult in good health. The sample here was peripheral blood, taken on day 0 of AZD1222 vaccination. The gene calls are TRBV5-1 and TRBJ2-1; 8 bases agree with TRBD2. The CDR3 is CASSSGGSYNEQFF. CDR3 bases: TGCGCCAGCTCGAGCGGGGGCTCCTACAATGAGCAGTTCTTC.